This entry lists 10 T cell receptor beta chains sequenced from one sample in a study of response to subunit inactivated influenza vaccine. TCRdb redid the calling of the RT-PCR reads with MiXCR, one entry per CDR3 protein. The data hold 500,000 to 600,000 distinct CDR3 sequences, with 16% observed a single time. The specimen was CD4+ T cells sorted from PBMCs, collected around 2 years after vaccination. The receptors here all came from a man aged 50 to 75 who received an inactivated influenza vaccine.

The chain uses TRBV9 and TRBJ2-3; TRBD2 aligns across 7 bases. The CDR3 sequence is 16 residues long. CDR1 and CDR2 from the germline V gene are SGDLS and YYNGEE. The ends lost 0 bases at V and 2 bases at J; junction bases unmatched: 6. The CDR3 nucleotides read TGTGCCAGCAGCGTAGGGAGCGGGACCCCCACAGATACGCAGTATTTT. Translation: CASSVGSGTPTDTQYF.

This clonotype was counted a few times. The genes are TRBV2 and TRBJ2-2; D is possibly TRBD2 (6 bases). CDR1 is SNHLY and CDR2 is FYNNEI in the germline V gene. V lost 7 bases to trimming and J lost 4 bases, with 13 bases between them. The CDR3 totals 14 residues. The CDR3: CASKGRTPTGELFF. As DNA, the CDR3 is TGTGCCAGCAAGGGGAGGACGCCCACCGGGGAGCTGTTTTTT.

V gene TRBV24-1 combines with J gene TRBJ2-1; 7 bases match TRBD1. Trimming took 4 bases from V and 8 from J; bases not matched to a gene: 1. The CDR3 has 12 amino acids. Germline-derived CDR1 and CDR2 are KGHDR and SFDVKD. CDR3 nucleotide sequence: TGTGCCACCAGTGAGGACAGGCATGAGCAGTTCTTC. It encodes CATSEDRHEQFF.

The table lists this clonotype with a few counts. V and J are TRBV12-3 or TRBV12-4 and TRBJ2-5; D is perhaps TRBD1 (6 bases). The CDR3 covers 14 residues. Trimming stripped 2 bases from V and 4 bases from J, with 11 bases between. The CDR3 loop is CASSLRQGRETQYF. In DNA form, the CDR3 reads TGTGCCAGCAGTTTACGGCAGGGGAGAGAGACCCAGTACTTC.

This clonotype was recorded a few times. V usage is TRBV5-1 and J usage is TRBJ1-4, with a weak D call TRBD1 (6 bases). V gave up 4 bases and J gave up 4 bases, with 14 bases separating them. This CDR3 region has 15 residues. Germline V CDR1 and CDR2: SGHRS, YFSETQ. CDR3 region: CASSPGAGGNEKLFF. The DNA for the CDR3 is TGCGCCAGCAGCCCGGGGGCAGGAGGTAATGAAAAACTGTTTTTT.

This clonotype has ten or more counts. This chain uses TRBV29-1 with TRBJ2-6; D gene uncertain. This CDR3 spans 14 amino acids. Looked up from germline, CDR1 is SQVTM and CDR2 is ANQGSEA. Trimming took 6 bases from V and 4 from J, leaving 13 bases between them. The CDR3, as DNA: TGCAGCGTCCTCCCTTGGTCCGGGGCCAACGTCCTGACTTTC. It codes for CSVLPWSGANVLTF.

The J gene is TRBJ2-1, the V gene TRBV29-1; D ambiguous. Between the trimmed V and J ends, which lost 4 bases and 6 bases, there was a span of 10 bases. The CDR3 has 12 residues. The germline gives CDR1 SQVTM, CDR2 ANQGSEA. CDR3 sequence (DNA): TGCAGCGTTGTACCCCAAGGCAATGAGCAGTTCTTC. This gives the protein CSVVPQGNEQFF.

The chain employs TRBV10-3 and TRBJ1-1, with 12 nucleotides matching TRBD1. The CDR3 is 14 amino acids. CDR1 ENHRY and CDR2 SYGVKD come from the germline V gene. The V segment lost 10 bases and the J segment 4 bases; nucleotides outside the gene matches: 7. The CDR3 DNA is TGTGCCACCGTAGGGACAGGGGGCCGCACTGAAGCTTTCTTT. This gives the protein CATVGTGGRTEAFF.

This chain links TRBV24-1 with TRBJ2-1, with 9 positions matching TRBD1. Trimming cost V 0 bases and J 6 bases; bases outside gene matches: 8. The CDR3 length is 17 residues. Germline lookup yields CDR1 KGHDR and CDR2 SFDVKD. CDR3 DNA: TGTGCCACCAGTGATTTGCCAGACAGGGGGATAGTCAATGAGCAGTTCTTC. The encoded protein is CATSDLPDRGIVNEQFF.

The chain employs TRBV28 and TRBJ1-6, with 9 bases fitting TRBD1. Per germline, CDR1 MDHEN and CDR2 SYDVKM. This CDR3 is 16 amino acids long. The V segment lost 2 bases and the J segment 7 bases; nucleotides outside the gene matches: 6. The CDR3 loop reads CASSLRPGQGNSPLHF. As DNA, the CDR3 is TGTGCCAGCAGTTTACGACCGGGACAGGGAAATTCACCCCTCCACTTT.